One sample yielded the 30 T cell receptor beta chains listed below, sequenced in a study of shared clonotypes between healthy human individuals. Repertoires were generated with immunoSEQ multiplex PCR, while TCRdb's copy carries only in-frame clones and drops some. This table has roughly 720,000 clones, about 90% appearing once. The source material was memory CD8+ T cells from PBMCs. The subset was: CD45RO+ cells pooled with CCR7-negative TemRA cells. Every receptor here comes from a man between 18 and 35 years old in good health. Some clones in this sample may be carry-over from other donors' samples.

The rearrangement uses TRBV30 and TRBJ1-1; perhaps TRBD1 as D (6 bases). V was trimmed by 3 bases and J by 0 bases, leaving 11 bases between them. The CDR3 has 14 residues. CDR1 and CDR2 (germline): GTSNPN, SVGIG (reference sequence). This CDR3 reads CAWSSGGLNTEAFF. CDR3 DNA sequence: TGTGCCTGGAGCTCTGGGGGGCTGAACACTGAAGCTTTCTTT.

The chain combines TRBV6-1 with TRBJ2-3, with D tentatively TRBD2 (6 bases). This CDR3 region has 16 residues. Trimming removed 2 bases at V and 0 bases at J, with 12 bases between. Germline CDR1 MNHNS, CDR2 SASEGT. The chain's CDR3 is CASSELMRGSTDTQYF. CDR3 coding DNA: TGTGCCAGCAGTGAACTTATGCGGGGTAGCACAGATACGCAGTATTTT.

This clone was detected once. This same CDR3 is encoded by further DNA sequences in the sample. The chain recombines TRBV6-6 with TRBJ1-2; D is unresolved. Germline CDR1 and CDR2: MNHNY and SVGAGI (reference sequence). V was pared by 0 bases and J by 4 bases, with 9 bases between. The CDR3 contains 14 residues. CDR3 DNA sequence: TGTGCCAGCAGTTACTCGGAGGGTACCTATGGCTACACCTTC. As protein: CASSYSEGTYGYTF.

The chain joins TRBV6-4 to TRBJ1-2; D ambiguous. V lost 5 bases and J lost 4, with 11 bases in between. CDR3 length: 13 amino acids. Looked up from germline, CDR1 is MRHNA and CDR2 is SNTAGT. The CDR3 bases are TGTGCCAGCAGTTCAAGTTCAGGCTATGGCTACACCTTC. Its translation is CASSSSSGYGYTF.

This clone was picked up one time. The chain links TRBV4-3 to TRBJ2-1; 11 bases align to TRBD2. The CDR3 length is 16 residues. CDR1 and CDR2 from the germline V gene are LGHNA and YSLEER. V trimming: 3 bases; J trimming: 6 bases; junction bases outside the gene matches: 7. In nucleotides, the CDR3 is TGCGCCAGCAGCCAGGCCGGGACTAGCGGACCCAATGAGCAGTTCTTC. Translating gives CASSQAGTSGPNEQFF.

This chain links TRBV5-7 with TRBJ1-2; no reliable D call. TRBV5-7 has ORF status, its function being uncertain. The CDR3 extends over 11 amino acids. With 7 bases removed from V and 5 bases from J, the gap between germline ends came to 9 bases. The CDR3 DNA is TGTGCCAGCCGCGGTGCGTATGGCTACACCTTC. It translates to CASRGAYGYTF.

This clone was counted a single time. This sample includes further DNA sequences coding for the same CDR3. The chain couples TRBV27 to TRBJ2-7, with TRBD1 identical over 8 bases. Per the germline V gene, CDR1 is MNHEY and CDR2 is SMNVEV (reference sequence). V lost 4 bases, J lost 1 base, and 3 bases stayed unmatched. There are 14 residues in the CDR3. The CDR3: CASSSDRGSYEQYF. CDR3 bases: TGTGCCAGCAGTTCCGACAGGGGTTCCTACGAGCAGTACTTC.

This clone has more than one count but fewer than ten. V is TRBV6-5 and J is TRBJ2-1, with a weak D call TRBD2 (6 bases). Germline V CDR1 and CDR2: MNHEY, SVGAGI. This CDR3 has 15 amino acids. With 7 bases removed from V and 8 bases from J, the gap between germline ends came to 21 bases. The CDR3 here is CASTAGTLLTDEQFF. CDR3 nucleotides: TGTGCCAGCACAGCCGGGACTCTCCTTACCGATGAGCAGTTCTTC.

The V and J genes are TRBV28 and TRBJ2-5; D might be TRBD2 (6 bases). Germline lookup yields CDR1 MDHEN and CDR2 SYDVKM. Trimming took 5 bases from V and 5 from J, leaving 24 bases between them. This CDR3 has 17 residues. The chain's CDR3 is CASSPLGSWAGGETQYF. As DNA, the CDR3 is TGTGCCAGCAGTCCCCTGGGTTCGTGGGCTGGGGGGGAGACCCAGTACTTC.

The chain joins TRBV27 to TRBJ2-7, with D tentatively TRBD2 (6 bases). The CDR3 loop spans 13 amino acids. The germline V and J ends were trimmed by 2 bases and 6 bases, with 11 bases remaining between them. The V gene's germline CDR1 is MNHEY and CDR2 SMNVEV (reference sequence). The CDR3 DNA reads TGTGCCAGCAGTTTAGGGCCCGGGGGCGAGCAGTACTTC. It is translated as CASSLGPGGEQYF.

The chain links TRBV7-9 to TRBJ2-7; the D call may be TRBD1 or TRBD2 (5 bases each). The CDR3 is 14 amino acids. Looked up from germline, CDR1 is SEHNR and CDR2 is FQNEAQ (reference sequence). Trimming left V 5 bases short and J 2 bases short, with 13 bases between. The CDR3 sequence is CASSTRDRPYEQYF. The CDR3 DNA reads TGTGCCAGCAGCACCAGGGACCGACCCTACGAGCAGTACTTC.

V usage is TRBV18 and J usage is TRBJ2-1; 8 bases are shared with TRBD2. After removal of 0 bases from V and 2 bases from J, the junction contained 3 bases not matched to a gene. The CDR3 loop spans 16 amino acids. Germline V gene lookup returns CDR1 KGHSH and CDR2 LQKENI. For the CDR3, the DNA is TGTGCCAGCTCACCACCACTAGCGGAAACCTACAATGAGCAGTTCTTC. This translates into CASSPPLAETYNEQFF. The full variable domain, rest sourced from reference TRBV18 and TRBJ2-1, is NAGVMQNPRHLVRRRGQEARLRCSPMKGHSHVYWYRQLPEEGLKFMVYLQKENIIDESGMPKERFSAEFPKEGPSILRIQQVVRGDSAAYFCASSPPLAETYNEQFFGPGTRLTVL.

This chain joins TRBV28 and TRBJ1-4; no definite D call. Germline CDR1 is MDHEN and CDR2 is SYDVKM. V lost 11 bases, J lost 8 bases, and 12 bases lay in between. This CDR3 has 11 amino acids. The CDR3: CASYHGEKLFF. In DNA form, the CDR3 reads TGTGCCTCCTATCACGGGGAAAAACTGTTTTTT.

The chain's CDR3 is CAWISDGYEQYF. The DNA of the CDR3 is TGTGCCTGGATCTCCGACGGGTACGAGCAGTACTTC. The genes are TRBV30 and TRBJ2-7; no firm D call. Germline-derived CDR1 and CDR2 are GTSNPN and SVGIG (reference sequence). This CDR3 comprises 12 residues. V was pared by 4 bases and J by 4 bases, with 11 bases between.

The gene calls are TRBV28 and TRBJ2-7; D possibly corresponds to TRBD1 (5 bases). The CDR3 sequence is 14 residues long. Trimming shortened V by 2 bases and J by 7 bases, and 15 bases separated the two germline ends. Germline V gene lookup returns CDR1 MDHEN and CDR2 SYDVKM. CDR3 nucleotides: TGTGCCAGCAGTTTAAGGGGCCCCCCTGGGGAGCAGTACTTC. Translated: CASSLRGPPGEQYF.

This clone was observed at least ten times. This chain links TRBV4-3 with TRBJ1-1, with D possibly being TRBD1 (5 bases). V was trimmed by 0 bases and J by 1 base, leaving 12 bases between them. Germline assignment: CDR1 LGHNA and CDR2 YSLEER. The CDR3 runs to 16 residues. The CDR3 reads CASSQDRARANTEAFF. As DNA, the CDR3 is TGCGCCAGCAGCCAAGACAGGGCCCGAGCGAACACTGAAGCTTTCTTT.

The V call is TRBV29-1, the J call TRBJ1-1; 7 positions match TRBD1. After removal of 0 bases from V and 2 bases from J, the junction contained 6 bases not matched to a gene. Germline assignment: CDR1 SQVTM and CDR2 ANQGSEA. CDR3 length: 15 amino acids. The CDR3 DNA sequence: TGCAGCGTTGAAGATTGGGGAGGGGGCAACACTGAAGCTTTCTTT. Protein: CSVEDWGGGNTEAFF.

The chain couples TRBV27 to TRBJ1-1; no firm D call. Germline V gene data show CDR1 as MNHEY and CDR2 as SMNVEV (reference sequence). V was clipped by 7 bases and J by 4 bases, with 13 bases between them. The CDR3 loop spans 13 amino acids. The CDR3 reads CASKSALGTEAFF. The CDR3 nucleotides read TGTGCCAGCAAGTCTGCTTTGGGCACTGAAGCTTTCTTT.

The rearrangement uses TRBV5-6 and TRBJ2-1; TRBD2 agrees at 10 bases. V lost 0 bases to trimming and J lost 4 bases; unmatched junction nucleotides: 13. Germline assignment: CDR1 SGHDT and CDR2 YYEEEE. The CDR3 is 19 amino acids. The CDR3 region is CASSLVPAGGPWGYNEQFF. The DNA for the CDR3 is TGTGCCAGCAGCTTGGTTCCAGCGGGAGGGCCGTGGGGTTACAATGAGCAGTTCTTC.

The V call is TRBV4-3, the J call TRBJ2-1, with 7 bases lining up with TRBD2. Trimming at V came to 4 bases and at J to 4 bases, leaving 13 bases not matched to a gene. This CDR3 spans 17 amino acids. Germline V gene data show CDR1 as LGHNA and CDR2 as YSLEER. CDR3 in DNA: TGCGCCAGCAGCCCGGTAGTCGGCGGGAGAAGTTACAATGAGCAGTTCTTC. This gives the protein CASSPVVGGRSYNEQFF.

The chain combines TRBV7-6 with TRBJ2-3; D might be TRBD2 (5 bases). The ends were cut back, 0 bases at V and 0 bases at J, with 10 bases in the middle. Germline CDR1 reads SGHVS; CDR2 reads FNYEAQ. This CDR3 is 16 amino acids long. This CDR3 reads CASSLAWTSSTDTQYF. CDR3 sequence (DNA): TGTGCCAGCAGCTTAGCGTGGACTTCTAGCACAGATACGCAGTATTTT.

The CDR3 DNA follows: TGTGCCAGCAGTGCCGTAGGTGGCGGCCGCTACACCGGGGAGCTGTTTTTT. Amino acid sequence: CASSAVGGGRYTGELFF. The chain carries TRBV25-1 and TRBJ2-2; D remains ambiguous. The length of the CDR3 is 17 residues. CDR1 MGHDK and CDR2 SYGVNS come from the germline V gene. Trimming took 4 bases from V and 3 from J, leaving 18 bases between them.

This clone was observed once. The gene calls are TRBV7-3 and TRBJ1-2; TRBD1 might be the D (6 bases). V shed 2 bases and J shed 7 bases, with 11 bases lying between them. The CDR3 contains 13 residues. Germline V gene lookup returns CDR1 SGHTA and CDR2 FQGTGA. CDR3 sequence (DNA): TGTGCCAGCAGCTTACGGGGGGCGCCTGGCTACACCTTC. Its protein product is CASSLRGAPGYTF.

The genes are TRBV7-9 and TRBJ2-7, with D unresolved. This CDR3 region has 15 residues. Trimming removed 3 bases from V and 2 bases from J, with 14 bases in between. The V gene's germline CDR1 is SEHNR and CDR2 FQNEAQ (reference sequence). Here the CDR3 reads CASSLLEGLAYEQYF. The CDR3 region has the DNA TGTGCCAGCAGCTTGTTGGAAGGCTTAGCCTACGAGCAGTACTTC.

Concerning this clone itself: Distinct nucleotide sequences in the sample also encode this CDR3. This chain joins TRBV27 and TRBJ2-1; 8 bases are shared with TRBD2. V lost 5 bases, J lost 6 bases, and 9 bases stayed unmatched. This CDR3 contains 15 residues. The germline V gene has CDR1 MNHEY and CDR2 SMNVEV (reference sequence). In nucleotides, the CDR3 is TGTGCCAGCAGTCCCGGTTTAGCGGGGAGCAATGAGCAGTTCTTC. Residues: CASSPGLAGSNEQFF.

CDR3 sequence reads: CASSPSVTIAEALQETQYF. The CDR3, as DNA: TGTGCCAGCAGCCCATCGGTGACTATTGCGGAGGCCCTCCAAGAGACCCAGTACTTC. The chain links TRBV7-7 to TRBJ2-5; tentative D call: TRBD2 (5 bases). Germline V CDR1 and CDR2: SSHAT, FNYEAQ (reference sequence). The CDR3 consists of 19 residues. Trimming left V 5 bases short and J 1 base short, with 26 bases between.

The table lists this clone with a count of one. The rearrangement links TRBV19 to TRBJ2-1; D gene ambiguous. Germline V lookup: CDR1 LNHDA, CDR2 SQIVND (reference sequence). This CDR3 comprises 13 residues. V was pared by 3 bases and J by 5 bases, with 8 bases between. CDR3 amino acids: CASSITENNEQFF. In DNA, the CDR3 is TGTGCCAGTAGTATCACGGAAAACAATGAGCAGTTCTTC. The variable domain in full, with the rest retrieved from reference TRBV19 and TRBJ2-1, is DGGITQSPKYLFRKEGQNVTLSCEQNLNHDAMYWYRQDPGQGLRLIYYSQIVNDFQKGDIAEGYSVSREKKESFPLTVTSAQKNPTAFYLCASSITENNEQFFGPGTRLTVL.

V usage is TRBV7-3 and J usage is TRBJ2-7; D may be TRBD2 (7 bases). This CDR3 comprises 17 residues. CDR1 is SGHTA and CDR2 is FQGTGA in the germline V gene. Trimming took 4 bases from V and 0 from J, leaving 19 bases between them. CDR3 sequence (DNA): TGTGCCAGCAGCTCCCCTATGGGGGCGGGGGTCTCCTACGAGCAGTACTTC. This gives the protein CASSSPMGAGVSYEQYF.

V and J are TRBV19 and TRBJ2-1; TRBD2 is a possible D gene (6 bases). CDR3 length: 13 residues. Trimming left V 7 bases short and J 7 bases short, with 14 bases between. The germline V gene encodes CDR1 LNHDA and CDR2 SQIVND (reference sequence). The CDR3 bases are TGTGCCAGTACCACCACTAGCATGAATGAGCAGTTCTTC. Translation: CASTTTSMNEQFF. Supplemented by reference TRBV19 and TRBJ2-1, the full variable domain reads DGGITQSPKYLFRKEGQNVTLSCEQNLNHDAMYWYRQDPGQGLRLIYYSQIVNDFQKGDIAEGYSVSREKKESFPLTVTSAQKNPTAFYLCASTTTSMNEQFFGPGTRLTVL.

The gene calls are TRBV10-1 and TRBJ2-7, with 8 bases identical to TRBD2. The CDR3 runs to 16 residues. Looked up from germline, CDR1 is WNHNN and CDR2 is SYGVQD (reference sequence). V lost 1 base and J lost 2; bases outside the gene matches: 7. This CDR3 is CASSEWSTSETYEQYF. The DNA for the CDR3 is TGCGCCAGCAGTGAGTGGTCGACTAGCGAAACCTACGAGCAGTACTTC.